The 8 T cell receptor beta chains below all came from one sample that was sequenced in a study of tissue T cells after allogeneic stem cell transplantation. The protocol was immunoSEQ multiplex PCR, while the TCRdb copy is restricted to in-frame clones and leaves out a portion. The sample yields under 9,000 clones, 50% seen once. Time point: mouse harvest day 7 after allogeneic transplant. Tail vein injection delivered 10^7 T-cell-depleted bone marrow cells and 10^6 splenic CD5+ T cells. The sample comprised lymph node tissue. All receptors come from a female BALB/c mouse given C57BL/6 T cells with graft-versus-host disease after an allogeneic hematopoietic cell transplant.

For this clone: These gene names are mouse names. Sequencing ends 1 residue short of the CDR3 end; the germline J gene provides the rest. This chain uses TRBV19 with TRBJ2-7; tentative D call: TRBD2 (6 bases). V lost 1 base and J 1 base, leaving 9 bases between the germline ends. The CDR3 consists of 14 residues. The germline V gene encodes CDR1 FNHDT and CDR2 SITEND (reference sequence). Incomplete CDR3 DNA: TGTGCCAGCAGTATAATGGGGGATTCCTATGAACAGTAC. This gives the protein CASSIMGDSYEQY. The CDR3 in its entirety is CASSIMGDSYEQYF.

Worth noting for this clone: The germline and genes are mouse ones. The read comes to an end 1 residue before the CDR3 does, leaving the germline J gene to fill in the end. The V gene is TRBV4, the J gene TRBJ2-5; 8 bases are a match to TRBD1. CDR1 is LGHDT and CDR2 is YNNKQL in the germline V gene (reference sequence). The CDR3 contains 13 residues. After removal of 4 bases from V and 6 bases from J, the junction contained 3 bases not matched to a gene. The chain's CDR3 is CASSFRGLDTQYF. The part of the CDR3 DNA that was read is TGTGCCAGCAGCTTCAGGGGGCTGGACACCCAGTAC.

Concerning this clone itself: Gene names denote mouse genes. The CDR3 end lies 1 residue beyond the end of the read and is filled in from the germline J gene. V usage is TRBV26 and J usage is TRBJ2-3; D remains unclear. Trimming stripped 0 bases from V and 1 base from J, with 11 bases between. This CDR3 is 16 amino acids long. Germline CDR1 is KGHPV and CDR2 is FQNQEV (reference sequence). The CDR3 is CASSLSTWYGAETLYF. Partial CDR3 DNA: TGTGCCAGCAGTCTGTCGACTTGGTATGGTGCAGAAACGCTGTAT.

With regard to this clone: Here the gene names and germline are mouse. Read data end 1 residue before the CDR3 end; the end is taken from the germline J gene. The gene calls are TRBV16 and TRBJ2-5, with 8 nucleotides matching TRBD2. Unmatched junction bases numbered 1, after V lost 0 bases and J lost 5 bases. This CDR3 is built from 14 residues. The germline CDR1 and CDR2 sequences are SGHSA and FRNQAP. Incomplete CDR3 DNA: TGTGCAAGCAGCTTAGATGGGGGGGGAGACACCCAGTAC. Protein sequence: CASSLDGGGDTQY. From start to end, the CDR3 is CASSLDGGGDTQYF.

This clone was observed a few times. The gene symbols are mouse symbols. The read finishes 1 residue shy of the CDR3 end, and the germline J gene is used to complete it. The rearrangement uses TRBV23 and TRBJ2-1; TRBD1, as called in the table, went unchecked against the DNA. CDR1 and CDR2 (germline): KGHTA, FQNQQP. This CDR3 region has 15 residues. The CDR3 loop reads CSSSLDRVDYAEQFF. CDR3 DNA, as far as it was read: TGCTCCAGCAGTCTCGACAGGGTTGACTATGCTGAGCAGTTC. Filled out from reference TRBV23 and TRBJ2-1, the complete variable domain reads DAAVTQKPRYLIKMKGQEAEMKCIPEKGHTAVFWYQQKQSKELKFLIYFQNQQPLDQIDMVKERFSAVCPSSSLCSLGIRTCEAEDSALYLCSSSLDRVDYAEQFFGPGTRLTVL.

Points on this clone: Gene names are the mouse ones. The CDR3 is cut off 1 residue early in the read; its end comes from the germline J gene. The chain joins TRBV13-3 to TRBJ2-5; TRBD2 matches 12 bases. Germline CDR1 is NNHDY and CDR2 is SYVADS. The CDR3 contains 16 residues. J was trimmed by 0 bases and V by 5 bases; bases with no gene match: 4. Partial CDR3 DNA: TGTGCCAGCAGCCCCGGACTGGGGGGGAACCAAGACACCCAGTAC. This translates into CASSPGLGGNQDTQY. The complete CDR3 protein is CASSPGLGGNQDTQYF.

This clone was detected only once. Gene names are mouse gene names. The read falls 1 residue short of the CDR3 end, and the missing part is taken from the germline J gene. V is TRBV20 and J is TRBJ2-3; D may match TRBD1 or TRBD2 (5 bases each). Trimming took 2 bases from V and 0 from J, leaving 9 bases between them. The CDR3 contains 14 residues. Germline values: CDR1 GFQATS, CDR2 STVNSAI. The sequenced part of the CDR3 DNA is TGTGGTGCTAGGACCCGGGACAGTGCAGAAACGCTGTAT. As protein: CGARTRDSAETLY. The CDR3, in full, reads CGARTRDSAETLYF. Complete variable domain (other parts from reference TRBV20 and TRBJ2-3): GALVYQYPRRTICKSGTSMRMECQAVGFQATSVAWYRQSPQKTFELIALSTVNSAIKYEQNFTQEKFPISHPNLSFSSMTVLNAYLEDRGLYLCGARTRDSAETLYFGSGTRLTVL.

With respect to this clone: Mouse names are used for the genes. The read ends 1 residue early relative to the CDR3; the germline J gene fills the gap. V usage is TRBV20 and J usage is TRBJ1-6; D is uncertain. TRBJ1-6 counts as an open reading frame of uncertain function. The V end was cut by 3 bases, the J end by 0 bases, with 6 bases between. The CDR3 is 14 amino acids. Germline CDR1 and CDR2: GFQATS and STVNSAI. The part of the CDR3 DNA that was read is TGTGGTGCTAGAGAGGATTCCTATAATTCGCCCCTCTAC. Amino acid sequence: CGAREDSYNSPLY. The whole CDR3 sequence reads CGAREDSYNSPLYF.